The next 5 T cell receptor beta chains were all read from a single sample in a study of blood T cell repertoires in COVID-19. TCRdb keeps only in-frame clones here, not all; method: immunoSEQ multiplex PCR. The sample carries approximately 380,000 clones, roughly nine tenths recorded once. The sample comprised PBMCs or T cells enriched from blood (not recorded which). Source of these receptors: a woman in her forties who had been exposed to COVID-19.

The V and J genes are TRBV19 and TRBJ2-5, with TRBD1 matching 8 bases. Trimming took 5 bases from V and 7 from J; bases not matched to a gene: 6. This CDR3 is 13 amino acids long. CDR1 is LNHDA and CDR2 is SQIVND in the germline V gene (reference sequence). The chain's CDR3 is CASSWTGMGTQYF. The DNA for the CDR3 is TGTGCCAGTAGTTGGACAGGGATGGGGACCCAGTACTTC.

The CDR3 loop reads CASSLTTNYGYTF. The CDR3 DNA sequence: TGTGCCAGCAGCCTGACAACTAACTATGGCTACACCTTC. The chain combines TRBV6-5 with TRBJ1-2; no firm D call. This CDR3 contains 13 residues. Looked up from germline, CDR1 is MNHEY and CDR2 is SVGAGI. Trimming took off 6 bases at V and 0 bases at J, with 8 bases between the two ends.

This chain links TRBV6-1 with TRBJ1-4, with TRBD1 as a possible D gene (5 bases). The CDR3 spans 13 residues. V lost 2 bases and J 12 bases, leaving 13 bases between the germline ends. Per the germline V gene, CDR1 is MNHNS and CDR2 is SASEGT. The CDR3 spells CASSEQGTKELFF. The CDR3 nucleotides read TGTGCCAGCAGTGAACAGGGCACGAAAGAACTGTTTTTT.

This rearrangement joins TRBV3-1 (or the pseudogene TRBV3-2) to TRBJ2-5; TRBD2 aligns across 7 bases. This CDR3 spans 14 amino acids. Trimming at V came to 6 bases and at J to 2 bases, leaving 6 bases not matched to a gene. Germline lookup yields CDR1 LGHDT and CDR2 YNNKEL (reference sequence). The CDR3 region has the DNA TGTGCCAGCAGACTTAGCGGGTCGCAAGAGACCCAGTACTTC. This codes for CASRLSGSQETQYF.

This chain connects TRBV18 to TRBJ2-3; D might be TRBD2 (6 bases). Trimming left V 5 bases short and J 0 bases short, with 12 bases between. CDR3 length equals 15 residues. The germline V gene encodes CDR1 KGHSH and CDR2 LQKENI. The CDR3 loop reads CASSASATSTDTQYF. The CDR3 coding sequence is TGTGCCAGCTCAGCTAGCGCGACTAGCACAGATACGCAGTATTTT. The complete variable domain, with remaining parts taken from reference TRBV18 and TRBJ2-3, reads NAGVMQNPRHLVRRRGQEARLRCSPMKGHSHVYWYRQLPEEGLKFMVYLQKENIIDESGMPKERFSAEFPKEGPSILRIQQVVRGDSAAYFCASSASATSTDTQYFGPGTRLTVL.